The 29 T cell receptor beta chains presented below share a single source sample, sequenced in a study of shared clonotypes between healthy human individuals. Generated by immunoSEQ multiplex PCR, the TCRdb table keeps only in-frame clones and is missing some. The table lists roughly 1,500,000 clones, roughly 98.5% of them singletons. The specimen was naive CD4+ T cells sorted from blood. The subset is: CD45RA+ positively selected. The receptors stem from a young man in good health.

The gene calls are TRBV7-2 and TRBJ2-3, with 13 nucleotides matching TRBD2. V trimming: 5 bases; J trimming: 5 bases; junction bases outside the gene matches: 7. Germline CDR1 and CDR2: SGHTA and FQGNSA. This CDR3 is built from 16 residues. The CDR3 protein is CASSPLAGGPVDTQYF. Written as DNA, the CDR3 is TGTGCCAGCAGCCCACTAGCGGGAGGGCCGGTAGATACGCAGTATTTT.

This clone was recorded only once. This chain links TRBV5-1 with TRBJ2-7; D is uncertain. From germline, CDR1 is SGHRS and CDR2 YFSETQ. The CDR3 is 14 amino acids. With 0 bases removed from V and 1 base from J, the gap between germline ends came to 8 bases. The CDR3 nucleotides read TGCGCCAGCAGCTTGGAAAGAATATCCTACGAGCAGTACTTC. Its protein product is CASSLERISYEQYF.

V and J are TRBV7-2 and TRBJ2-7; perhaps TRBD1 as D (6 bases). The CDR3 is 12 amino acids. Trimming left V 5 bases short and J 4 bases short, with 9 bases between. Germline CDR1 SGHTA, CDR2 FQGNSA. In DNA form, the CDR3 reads TGTGCCAGCAGCGGGCAGGGGTACGAGCAGTACTTC. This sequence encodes CASSGQGYEQYF.

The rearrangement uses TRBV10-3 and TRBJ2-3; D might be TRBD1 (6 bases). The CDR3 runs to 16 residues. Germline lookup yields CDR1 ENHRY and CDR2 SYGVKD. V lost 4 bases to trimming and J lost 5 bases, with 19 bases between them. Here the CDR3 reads CAISASTGKGGDTQYF. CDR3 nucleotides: TGTGCCATCAGTGCGTCTACCGGGAAAGGGGGAGATACGCAGTATTTT.

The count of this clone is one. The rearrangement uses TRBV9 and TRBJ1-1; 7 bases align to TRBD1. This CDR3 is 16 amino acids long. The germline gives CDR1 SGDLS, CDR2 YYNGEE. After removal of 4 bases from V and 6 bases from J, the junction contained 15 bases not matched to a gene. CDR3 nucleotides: TGTGCCAGCAGCCCACAGGGGTCTTCATCCACTTCTGAAGCTTTCTTT. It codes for CASSPQGSSSTSEAFF.

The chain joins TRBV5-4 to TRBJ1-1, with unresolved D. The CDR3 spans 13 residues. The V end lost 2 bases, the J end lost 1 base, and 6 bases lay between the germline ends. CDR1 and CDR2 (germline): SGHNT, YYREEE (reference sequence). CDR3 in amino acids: CASSFDSNTEAFF. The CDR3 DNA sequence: TGTGCCAGCAGCTTTGACTCGAACACTGAAGCTTTCTTT. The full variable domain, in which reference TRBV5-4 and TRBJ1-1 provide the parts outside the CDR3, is ETGVTQSPTHLIKTRGQQVTLRCSSQSGHNTVSWYQQALGQGPQFIFQYYREEENGRGNFPPRFSGLQFPNYSSELNVNALELDDSALYLCASSFDSNTEAFFGQGTRLTVV.

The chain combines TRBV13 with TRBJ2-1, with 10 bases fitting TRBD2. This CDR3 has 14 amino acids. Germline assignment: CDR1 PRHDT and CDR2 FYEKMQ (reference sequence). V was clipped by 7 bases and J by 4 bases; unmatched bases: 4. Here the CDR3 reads CASTLAGAYNEQFF. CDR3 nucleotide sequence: TGTGCCAGCACTCTAGCGGGAGCTTACAATGAGCAGTTCTTC.

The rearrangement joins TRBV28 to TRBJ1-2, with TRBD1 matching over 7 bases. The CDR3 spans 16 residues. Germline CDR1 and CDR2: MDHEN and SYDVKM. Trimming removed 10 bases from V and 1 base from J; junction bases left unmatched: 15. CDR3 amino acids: CATLSGTVSFNYGYTF. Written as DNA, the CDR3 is TGTGCCACCCTTTCCGGGACAGTGAGCTTTAACTATGGCTACACCTTC.

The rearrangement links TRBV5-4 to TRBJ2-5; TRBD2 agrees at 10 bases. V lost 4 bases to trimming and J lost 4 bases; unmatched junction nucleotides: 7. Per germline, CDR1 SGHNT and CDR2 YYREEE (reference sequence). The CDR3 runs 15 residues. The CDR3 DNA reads TGTGCCAGCAGCAAGCGGGAGGGCCGACGAGAGACCCAGTACTTC. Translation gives CASSKREGRRETQYF.

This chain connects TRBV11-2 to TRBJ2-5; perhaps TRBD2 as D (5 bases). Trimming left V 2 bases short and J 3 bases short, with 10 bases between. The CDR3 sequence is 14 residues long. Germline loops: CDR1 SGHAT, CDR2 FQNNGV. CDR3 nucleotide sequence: TGTGCCAGCAGCTTATTGGGGAGAGAAGAGACCCAGTACTTC. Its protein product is CASSLLGREETQYF.

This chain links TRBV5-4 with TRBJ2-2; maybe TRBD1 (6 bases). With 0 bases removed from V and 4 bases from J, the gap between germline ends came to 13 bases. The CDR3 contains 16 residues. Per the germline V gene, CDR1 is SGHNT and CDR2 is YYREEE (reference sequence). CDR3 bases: TGTGCCAGCAGCTTGGTTCCGATCAGGGGCACCGGGGAGCTGTTTTTT. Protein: CASSLVPIRGTGELFF.

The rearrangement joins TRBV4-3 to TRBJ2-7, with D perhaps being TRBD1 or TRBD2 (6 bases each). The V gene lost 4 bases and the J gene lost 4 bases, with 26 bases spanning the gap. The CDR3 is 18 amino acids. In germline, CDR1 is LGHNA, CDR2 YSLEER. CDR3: CASSLERWGAHSGYEQYF. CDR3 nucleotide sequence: TGCGCCAGCAGCCTAGAGAGGTGGGGGGCTCATAGTGGGTACGAGCAGTACTTC.

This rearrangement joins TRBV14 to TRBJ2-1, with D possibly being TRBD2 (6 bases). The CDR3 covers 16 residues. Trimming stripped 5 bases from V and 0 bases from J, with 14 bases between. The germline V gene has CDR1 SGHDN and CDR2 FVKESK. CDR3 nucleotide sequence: TGTGCCAGCAGCTTCCTTGGAGGGAGCTCCTACAATGAGCAGTTCTTC. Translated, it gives CASSFLGGSSYNEQFF.

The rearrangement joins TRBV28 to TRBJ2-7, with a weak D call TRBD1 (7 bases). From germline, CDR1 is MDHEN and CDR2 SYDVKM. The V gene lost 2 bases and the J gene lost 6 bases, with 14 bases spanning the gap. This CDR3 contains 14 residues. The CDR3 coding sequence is TGTGCCAGCAGTTTACAGGGGGGTGAGGGCGAGCAGTACTTC. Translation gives CASSLQGGEGEQYF.

Written as DNA, the CDR3 is TGTGCCAGCAGCTTAGTCCCTATGGGACAGGGCTCCTACGAGCAGTACTTC. Amino acid sequence: CASSLVPMGQGSYEQYF. The chain joins TRBV11-1 to TRBJ2-7, with 9 bases identical to TRBD1. The germline V gene has CDR1 SGHAT and CDR2 FQDESV (reference sequence). CDR3 length: 17 amino acids. The V and J ends lost 1 base and 0 bases, in that order; junction bases with no gene match: 7.

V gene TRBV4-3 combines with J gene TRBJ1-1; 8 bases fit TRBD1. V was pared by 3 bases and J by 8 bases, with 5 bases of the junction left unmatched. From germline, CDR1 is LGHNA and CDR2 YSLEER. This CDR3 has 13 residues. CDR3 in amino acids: CASSQKQGGEAFF. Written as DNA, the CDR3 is TGCGCCAGCAGCCAGAAACAGGGGGGAGAAGCTTTCTTT.

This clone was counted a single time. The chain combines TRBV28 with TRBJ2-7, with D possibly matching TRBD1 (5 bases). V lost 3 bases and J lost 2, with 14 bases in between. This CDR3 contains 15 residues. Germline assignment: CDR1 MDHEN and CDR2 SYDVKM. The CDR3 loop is CASSFRIREAYEQYF. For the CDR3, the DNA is TGTGCCAGCAGTTTTAGGATCAGGGAAGCCTACGAGCAGTACTTC. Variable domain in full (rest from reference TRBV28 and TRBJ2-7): DVKVTQSSRYLVKRTGEKVFLECVQDMDHENMFWYRQDPGLGLRLIYFSYDVKMKEKGDIPEGYSVSREKKERFSLILESASTNQTSMYLCASSFRIREAYEQYFGPGTRLTVT.

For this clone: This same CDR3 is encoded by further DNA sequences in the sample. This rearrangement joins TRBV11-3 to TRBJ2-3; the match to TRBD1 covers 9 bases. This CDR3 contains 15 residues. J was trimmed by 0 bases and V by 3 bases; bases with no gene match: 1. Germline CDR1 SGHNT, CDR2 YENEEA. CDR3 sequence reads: CASSLGQGSTDTQYF. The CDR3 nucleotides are TGTGCCAGCAGCTTGGGACAGGGAAGCACAGATACGCAGTATTTT.

The CDR3 sequence is CASSVAGTPPDKQYF. The CDR3 region has the DNA TGTGCCAGCAGCGTAGCGGGAACTCCTCCCGATAAGCAGTACTTC. The chain links TRBV9 to TRBJ2-7; the D gene is possibly TRBD2 (5 bases). Germline loops: CDR1 SGDLS, CDR2 YYNGEE. The V end lost 0 bases, the J end lost 8 bases, and 18 bases lay between the germline ends. This CDR3 region has 15 residues.

The CDR3 DNA reads as TGTGCCAGCAGCTGGGACAGGAGGATGAACACTGAAGCTTTCTTT. As protein: CASSWDRRMNTEAFF. The gene calls are TRBV28 and TRBJ1-1; 8 bases match TRBD1. CDR1 MDHEN and CDR2 SYDVKM come from the germline V gene. The CDR3 has 15 residues. Losses at the gene ends were 6 bases for V and 0 bases for J; bases not matched to a gene: 6.

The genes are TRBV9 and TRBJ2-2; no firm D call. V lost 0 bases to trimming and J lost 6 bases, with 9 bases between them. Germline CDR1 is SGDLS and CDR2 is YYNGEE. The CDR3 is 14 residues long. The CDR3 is CASSVDHQPGELFF. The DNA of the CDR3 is TGTGCCAGCAGCGTAGATCACCAACCCGGGGAGCTGTTTTTT.

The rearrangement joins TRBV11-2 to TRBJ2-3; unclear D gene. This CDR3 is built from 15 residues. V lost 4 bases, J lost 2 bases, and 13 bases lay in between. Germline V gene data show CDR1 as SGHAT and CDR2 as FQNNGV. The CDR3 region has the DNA TGTGCCAGCAGCTCATATCCGCAGTACACAGATACGCAGTATTTT. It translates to CASSSYPQYTDTQYF.

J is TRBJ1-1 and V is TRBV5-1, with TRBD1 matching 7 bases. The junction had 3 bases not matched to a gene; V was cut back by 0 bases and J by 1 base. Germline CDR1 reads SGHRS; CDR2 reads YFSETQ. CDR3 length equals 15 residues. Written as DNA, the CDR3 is TGCGCCAGCAGCTTGGGACAGGGATGGAACACTGAAGCTTTCTTT. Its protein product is CASSLGQGWNTEAFF.

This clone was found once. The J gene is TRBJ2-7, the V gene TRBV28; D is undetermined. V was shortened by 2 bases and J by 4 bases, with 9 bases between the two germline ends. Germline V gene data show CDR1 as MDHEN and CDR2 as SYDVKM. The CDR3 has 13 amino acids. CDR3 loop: CASSLDKFYEQYF. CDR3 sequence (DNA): TGTGCCAGCAGTTTAGACAAGTTTTACGAGCAGTACTTC.

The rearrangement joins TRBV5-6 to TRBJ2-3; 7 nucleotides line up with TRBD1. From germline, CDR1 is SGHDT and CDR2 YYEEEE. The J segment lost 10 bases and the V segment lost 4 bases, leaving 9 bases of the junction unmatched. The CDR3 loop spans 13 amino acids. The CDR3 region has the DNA TGTGCCAGCAGCGGAACAGGGGTCGTCGCGCAGTATTTT. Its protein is CASSGTGVVAQYF.

This chain's CDR3 is CASTGGTGAFF. Here the CDR3 DNA reads TGTGCCAGCACAGGGGGGACAGGAGCTTTCTTT. The chain has TRBV2 and TRBJ1-1, with 8 nucleotides matching TRBD1. Germline CDR1 is SNHLY and CDR2 is FYNNEI. V shed 7 bases and J 10 bases; nucleotides not matched to a gene: 5. CDR3 length: 11 amino acids.

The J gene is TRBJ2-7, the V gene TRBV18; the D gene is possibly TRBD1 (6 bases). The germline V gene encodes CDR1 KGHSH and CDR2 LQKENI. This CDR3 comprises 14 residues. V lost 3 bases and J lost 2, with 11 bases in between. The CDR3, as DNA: TGTGCCAGCTCACCGGACCCAGGGGCCTACGAGCAGTACTTC. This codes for CASSPDPGAYEQYF.

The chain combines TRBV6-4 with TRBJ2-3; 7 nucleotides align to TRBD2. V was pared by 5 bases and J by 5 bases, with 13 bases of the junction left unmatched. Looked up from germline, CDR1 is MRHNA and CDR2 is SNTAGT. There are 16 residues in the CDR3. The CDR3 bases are TGTGCCAGCAGTCCCGGCGGGGGTCAGAAGCGAGATACGCAGTATTTT. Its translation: CASSPGGGQKRDTQYF.

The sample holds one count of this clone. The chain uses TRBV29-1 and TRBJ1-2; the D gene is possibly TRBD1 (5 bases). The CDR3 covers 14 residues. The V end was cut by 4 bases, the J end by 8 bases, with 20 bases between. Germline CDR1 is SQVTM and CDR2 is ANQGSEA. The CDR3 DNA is TGCAGCGTTGGGGGCCCAGAATCATGGAGAGGCTACACCTTC. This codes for CSVGGPESWRGYTF.